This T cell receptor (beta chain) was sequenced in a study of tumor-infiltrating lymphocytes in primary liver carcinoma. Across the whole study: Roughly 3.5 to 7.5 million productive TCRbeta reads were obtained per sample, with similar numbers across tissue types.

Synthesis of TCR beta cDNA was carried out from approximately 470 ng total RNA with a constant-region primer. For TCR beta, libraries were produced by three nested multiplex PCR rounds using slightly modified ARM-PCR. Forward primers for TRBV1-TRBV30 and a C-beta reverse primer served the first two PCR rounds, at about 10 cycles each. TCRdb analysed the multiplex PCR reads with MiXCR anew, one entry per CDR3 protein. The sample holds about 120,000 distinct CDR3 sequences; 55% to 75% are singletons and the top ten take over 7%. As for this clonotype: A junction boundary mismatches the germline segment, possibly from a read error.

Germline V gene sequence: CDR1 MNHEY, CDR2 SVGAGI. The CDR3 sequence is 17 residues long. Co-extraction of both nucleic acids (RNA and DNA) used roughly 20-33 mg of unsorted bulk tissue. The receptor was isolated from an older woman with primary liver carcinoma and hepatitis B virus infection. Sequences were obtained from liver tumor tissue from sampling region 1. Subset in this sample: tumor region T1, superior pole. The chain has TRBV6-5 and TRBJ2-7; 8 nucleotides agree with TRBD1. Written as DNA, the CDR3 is TGTGCCAGCAGTTCCACTAGACCGGACAGGGCCTCCTACGAGCAATACTTC. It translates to CASSSTRPDRASYEQYF.